The 6 T cell receptor beta chains listed next were all sequenced from one sample in a study of blood T cell repertoires in COVID-19. TCRdb's copy holds only in-frame clones and misses some; the assay was immunoSEQ multiplex PCR. The table has 250,000 to 350,000 clones, almost 90% seen once. Sequences were obtained from peripheral blood. These receptors came from a woman in her 30s with COVID-19, enrolled during active disease.

This chain joins TRBV7-2 and TRBJ2-2; 7 nucleotides match TRBD1. Germline V gene lookup returns CDR1 SGHTA and CDR2 FQGNSA. Germline trimming cut 6 bases from V and 1 base from J; bases unmatched to any gene: 8. The CDR3 runs to 16 residues. The CDR3 sequence is CASSPKTGWNTGELFF. The CDR3 DNA is TGTGCCAGCAGTCCAAAGACAGGGTGGAACACCGGGGAGCTGTTTTTT.

In DNA, the CDR3 is TGCGCCAGCAGCTTGGAGGACATCTATGGCTACACCTTC. It yields the protein CASSLEDIYGYTF. The V gene is TRBV5-1, the J gene TRBJ1-2; a weak D match, TRBD1 (5 bases). V was trimmed by 0 bases and J by 4 bases, leaving 7 bases between them. CDR1 is SGHRS and CDR2 is YFSETQ in the germline V gene. This CDR3 has 13 amino acids.

V is TRBV5-1 and J is TRBJ2-1, with 7 bases matching TRBD2. The CDR3 covers 16 residues. CDR1 is SGHRS and CDR2 is YFSETQ in the germline V gene. The V and J ends lost 3 bases and 2 bases, in that order; junction bases with no gene match: 8. Here the CDR3 reads CASSSPTSFPYNEQFF. The CDR3 region has the DNA TGCGCCAGCAGCTCCCCGACTAGCTTCCCCTACAATGAGCAGTTCTTC. The complete variable domain, with remaining parts taken from reference TRBV5-1 and TRBJ2-1, reads KAGVTQTPRYLIKTRGQQVTLSCSPISGHRSVSWYQQTPGQGLQFLFEYFSETQRNKGNFPGRFSGRQFSNSRSEMNVSTLELGDSALYLCASSSPTSFPYNEQFFGPGTRLTVL.

This clone was observed once. The rearrangement links TRBV5-4 to TRBJ2-7; 7 bases agree with TRBD1. The length of the CDR3 is 15 residues. Germline trimming cut 4 bases from V and 0 bases from J; bases unmatched to any gene: 7. Looked up from germline, CDR1 is SGHNT and CDR2 is YYREEE (reference sequence). The CDR3 nucleotides read TGTGCCAGCAGCACCCGGGACAGTGGCTCCTACGAGCAGTACTTC. Its protein product is CASSTRDSGSYEQYF.

By share of the sample, this clone is large (0.1 to 1%). The rearrangement links TRBV6-1 to TRBJ2-7, with TRBD1 matching over 7 bases. The CDR3 is 15 amino acids. V shed 1 base, J shed 2 bases, and the junction held 5 bases outside the gene matches. Germline CDR1 and CDR2: MNHNS and SASEGT. The CDR3 sequence: CASSEDETGPYEQYF. DNA of the CDR3: TGTGCCAGCAGTGAAGACGAGACAGGGCCCTACGAGCAGTACTTC.

This chain uses TRBV11-2 with TRBJ2-2, with 9 bases aligning to TRBD1. Germline CDR1 reads SGHAT; CDR2 reads FQNNGV. The CDR3 spans 17 residues. J was trimmed by 1 base and V by 5 bases; bases with no gene match: 8. The CDR3 DNA is TGTGCCAGCAGCCTGGCCCGGGACAGGGTGAACACCGGGGAGCTGTTTTTT. It specifies CASSLARDRVNTGELFF.